This T cell receptor beta chain stems from a study of regulatory T cells in long-lasting Graves disease. Regarding the study as a whole: Repertoires from persistent disease leaned toward TRBV28, TRBJ1-2 and TRBJ2-5. Possibly, too few samples lowered accuracy. New patients shared some 980 public clonotypes, and persistent patients shared more, with under 3,000.

The authors built TCR beta libraries using iRepertoire HTBI primers and Arm-PCR of CDR3 regions. TCRdb analysed the multiplex PCR reads with MiXCR anew, one entry per CDR3 protein. The data hold over 250,000 distinct CDR3 sequences, with more than 20% observed a single time. This sample's time point: persistent/refractory GD, antithyroid drugs over 5 years with positive TRAb. TCR sequences were obtained from RNA taken from PBMCs. Staff drew around 10 milliliters of peripheral blood into EDTA tubes. There are many counts of this clonotype. The target antigen is unknown. Trimming shortened V by 5 bases and J by 2 bases, and 13 bases separated the two germline ends. The CDR3 is 14 residues long.

The sample was peripheral blood mononuclear cells (PBMCs), taken when the disease was refractory, from a patient treated with antithyroid drugs. This receptor was taken from a female donor with Graves disease. The chain recombines TRBV12-3 or TRBV12-4 with TRBJ2-7; D is undetermined. The CDR3 protein is CASSPQPLTYEQYF. In DNA form, the CDR3 reads TGTGCCAGCAGTCCCCAACCTTTAACCTACGAGCAGTACTTC.